This T cell receptor (beta chain) is drawn from a study of T cells after yellow fever vaccination. Study-level findings and limits: Abundant clonotypes (contaminants from the bulk population) could be present in FACS-sorted repertoires.

As regards this clonotype: Its antigen remains unidentified.

The germline V and J ends were trimmed by 5 bases and 4 bases, with 17 bases remaining between them. There are 15 residues in the CDR3. Germline CDR1 is MDHEN and CDR2 is SYDVKM. Synthesis of TCR cDNA relied on 5'RACE template switching, which attached a universal primer site and UMIs. TCRdb itself ran the 5' RACE reads through MiXCR, one entry per CDR3 protein. The data hold about 340,000 distinct CDR3 sequences, with around 13% observed a single time. This clonotype was obtained from a man aged 18 to 30 who received the YFV17D yellow fever vaccine. The sample in question was CD4+ T cells sorted from PBMCs, obtained 15 days after the yellow fever booster vaccination. The chain employs TRBV28 and TRBJ2-5; D remains unclear. This chain's CDR3 is CASSPRSHPRETQYF. The CDR3 DNA reads TGTGCCAGCAGTCCCCGGAGCCACCCACGAGAGACCCAGTACTTC. Looking up the rest from reference TRBV28 and TRBJ2-5 gives the full variable domain: DVKVTQSSRYLVKRTGEKVFLECVQDMDHENMFWYRQDPGLGLRLIYFSYDVKMKEKGDIPEGYSVSREKKERFSLILESASTNQTSMYLCASSPRSHPRETQYFGPGTRLLVL.